The 29 T cell receptor beta chains presented below share a single source sample, sequenced in a study of cytomegalovirus exposure and HLA in healthy donors. Primers: 60 Vbeta forward and 13 Jbeta reverse. Profiled with immunoSEQ multiplex PCR; TCRdb holds only in-frame clones, not every one. The data contain about 160,000 clones, roughly 82% of them seen just once; the ten biggest clones take up around a tenth. Sequences were obtained from PBMCs. The receptors come from a man in his fifties in good health and CMV-seropositive.

The chain has TRBV5-4 and TRBJ2-7, with a weak D call TRBD2 (6 bases). V gave up 3 bases and J gave up 2 bases, with 12 bases separating them. In germline, CDR1 is SGHNT, CDR2 YYREEE (reference sequence). The CDR3 spans 14 residues. The CDR3 region has the DNA TGTGCCAGCAGCTGGGGCGGGGCCGCCTACGAGCAGTACTTC. It codes for CASSWGGAAYEQYF.

The chain joins TRBV5-8 to TRBJ1-1; tentatively, D is TRBD1 (5 bases). V was cut by 4 bases and J by 3 bases, with 19 bases left in between. The CDR3 is 16 amino acids. Per germline, CDR1 SGHTS and CDR2 YDEGEE. The chain's CDR3 is CASSPSGWGLDTEAFF. CDR3 bases: TGTGCCAGCAGCCCAAGTGGATGGGGACTGGACACTGAAGCTTTCTTT.

This clone was recorded only once. The rearrangement joins TRBV15 to TRBJ1-5; 7 positions agree with TRBD1. Germline V CDR1 and CDR2: LNHNV, YYDKDF (reference sequence). V lost 0 bases to trimming and J lost 5 bases; unmatched junction nucleotides: 10. The CDR3 covers 17 residues. Here the CDR3 reads CATSRDLAGGDDQPQHF. The DNA of the CDR3 is TGTGCCACCAGCAGAGATTTGGCAGGGGGTGATGATCAGCCCCAGCATTTT. The full variable domain, completed using reference TRBV15 and TRBJ1-5, is DAMVIQNPRYQVTQFGKPVTLSCSQTLNHNVMYWYQQKSSQAPKLLFHYYDKDFNNEADTPDNFQSRRPNTSFCFLDIRSPGLGDTAMYLCATSRDLAGGDDQPQHFGDGTRLSIL.

The chain carries TRBV18 and TRBJ2-7; D possibly corresponds to TRBD1 (6 bases). The CDR3 sequence is 12 residues long. Germline CDR1 and CDR2: KGHSH and LQKENI. Trimming removed 7 bases at V and 3 bases at J, with 10 bases between. DNA of the CDR3: TGTGCCAGCTGTGGGGACAACTACGAGCAGTACTTC. Translated, it gives CASCGDNYEQYF.

This clone showed up just once. This chain uses TRBV18 with TRBJ2-1, with D tentatively TRBD1 (5 bases). This CDR3 is built from 13 residues. Germline assignment: CDR1 KGHSH and CDR2 LQKENI. Trimming removed 8 bases at V and 8 bases at J, with 16 bases between. The CDR3 region is CASQSSTGDEQFF. The CDR3 bases are TGTGCCAGCCAGAGTTCAACAGGCGATGAGCAGTTCTTC.

The chain has TRBV5-1 and TRBJ2-5, with a possible D match to TRBD1 (6 bases). There are 16 residues in the CDR3. Looked up from germline, CDR1 is SGHRS and CDR2 is YFSETQ. V was pared by 4 bases and J by 2 bases, with 18 bases between. The CDR3 DNA is TGCGCCAGCAGCAACACTCGATTGAGGGGGCAAGAGACCCAGTACTTC. Translation: CASSNTRLRGQETQYF.

The chain combines TRBV9 with TRBJ2-7; 11 bases agree with TRBD2. Germline loops: CDR1 SGDLS, CDR2 YYNGEE. This CDR3 region has 15 residues. The junction had 3 bases not matched to a gene; V was cut back by 4 bases and J by 0 bases. CDR3 nucleotide sequence: TGTGCCAGCAGCTCTAGCGGGGGGTCCTCCTACGAGCAGTACTTC. It encodes CASSSSGGSSYEQYF. The full variable domain, rest sourced from reference TRBV9 and TRBJ2-7, is DSGVTQTPKHLITATGQRVTLRCSPRSGDLSVYWYQQSLDQGLQFLIQYYNGEERAKGNILERFSAQQFPDLHSELNLSSLELGDSALYFCASSSSGGSSYEQYFGPGTRLTVT.

The chain employs TRBV27 and TRBJ2-2, with TRBD1 matching 7 bases. CDR1 and CDR2 from the germline V gene are MNHEY and SMNVEV (reference sequence). The CDR3 totals 15 residues. Trimming took 5 bases from V and 1 from J; bases not matched to a gene: 4. CDR3 DNA: TGTGCCAGCAGTGGGGGACAGAGGAACACCGGGGAGCTGTTTTTT. The encoded protein is CASSGGQRNTGELFF.

The chain combines TRBV7-9 with TRBJ1-1, with D possibly matching TRBD1 (5 bases). Germline loops: CDR1 SEHNR, CDR2 FQNEAQ (reference sequence). Trimming removed 6 bases at V and 2 bases at J, with 10 bases between. CDR3 length: 13 amino acids. The CDR3 coding sequence is TGTGCCAGCAGTTCAGGGTTTAACACTGAAGCTTTCTTT. It translates to CASSSGFNTEAFF.

Comments on this clone: The junction departs from the called germline gene at one end, perhaps through a read error. The V call is TRBV28, the J call TRBJ2-1; 11 bases align to TRBD2. There are 17 residues in the CDR3. From germline, CDR1 is MDHEN and CDR2 SYDVKM. As DNA, the CDR3 is TGTGCCAGCAGTTCATTAGCGGGAGGGCCAATAACCAATGGGCAGTTCTTC. This sequence encodes CASSSLAGGPITNGQFF.

This chain links TRBV5-6 with TRBJ2-1; 9 bases agree with TRBD2. The germline V gene encodes CDR1 SGHDT and CDR2 YYEEEE. The CDR3 consists of 14 residues. V dropped 2 bases and J dropped 8; count of bases not matched to a gene: 5. CDR3 sequence: CASSFLTSGYEQFF. CDR3 DNA: TGTGCCAGCAGCTTTCTGACTAGCGGTTATGAGCAGTTCTTC.

V gene TRBV7-2 combines with J gene TRBJ2-3; possibly TRBD1 for D (6 bases). Germline V CDR1 and CDR2: SGHTA, FQGNSA. This CDR3 has 12 amino acids. The V end lost 1 base, the J end lost 9 bases, and 8 bases lay between the germline ends. The CDR3 reads CASSLDRDTQYF. Here the CDR3 DNA reads TGTGCCAGCAGCTTAGACAGGGACACGCAGTATTTT.

The rearrangement links TRBV10-3 to TRBJ2-7, with a tentative D call TRBD1 (5 bases). Germline assignment: CDR1 ENHRY and CDR2 SYGVKD. This CDR3 contains 16 residues. V was clipped by 2 bases and J by 0 bases, with 14 bases between them. CDR3 nucleotide sequence: TGTGCCATCAGTGAGCAGGGCCCCCCGAACTCCTACGAGCAGTACTTC. Protein: CAISEQGPPNSYEQYF.

V is TRBV28 and J is TRBJ2-6; D is uncertain. Trimming pared 3 bases from V and 0 bases from J, leaving 15 bases between. Per the germline V gene, CDR1 is MDHEN and CDR2 is SYDVKM. This CDR3 is built from 18 residues. For the CDR3, the DNA is TGTGCCAGCAGTTTTGGTCAGGCCTTCCACTCTGGGGCCAACGTCCTGACTTTC. Translation gives CASSFGQAFHSGANVLTF.

V gene TRBV2 combines with J gene TRBJ2-3, with TRBD2 matching 10 bases. The CDR3 consists of 15 residues. Unmatched junction bases numbered 4, after V lost 5 bases and J lost 2 bases. The germline gives CDR1 SNHLY, CDR2 FYNNEI. The CDR3 coding sequence is TGTGCCAGCAGTCGGGGGACTAGCGACACAGATACGCAGTATTTT. It is translated as CASSRGTSDTDTQYF.

V gene TRBV4-3 combines with J gene TRBJ1-4, with D unclear. With 0 bases removed from V and 4 bases from J, the gap between germline ends came to 12 bases. The CDR3 is 16 residues long. The V gene's germline CDR1 is LGHNA and CDR2 YSLEER. The CDR3 DNA reads TGCGCCAGCAGCCAAGATAGTTTGGTTAATAATGAAAAACTGTTTTTT. It encodes CASSQDSLVNNEKLFF.

This clone appeared a few times. The chain recombines TRBV28 with TRBJ1-5; no clear D gene. With 7 bases removed from V and 5 bases from J, the gap between germline ends came to 15 bases. Germline V gene lookup returns CDR1 MDHEN and CDR2 SYDVKM. This CDR3 has 14 residues. The CDR3 nucleotides read TGTGCCAGCACTCCCCGAGCGGAAGATCAGCCCCAGCATTTT. Its translation: CASTPRAEDQPQHF.

The chain carries TRBV4-3 and TRBJ1-1; possible D gene TRBD1, 5 bases. Trimming shortened V by 1 base and J by 5 bases, and 14 bases separated the two germline ends. The CDR3 is 15 amino acids. Germline CDR1 is LGHNA and CDR2 is YSLEER. The CDR3 loop is CASSQGWGLGTEAFF. The CDR3 coding sequence is TGCGCCAGCAGCCAAGGGTGGGGCTTAGGGACTGAAGCTTTCTTT.

The rearrangement links TRBV28 to TRBJ2-6, with D perhaps TRBD1 (6 bases). Between the trimmed V and J ends, which lost 6 bases and 0 bases, there was a span of 9 bases. CDR3 length: 15 amino acids. From germline, CDR1 is MDHEN and CDR2 SYDVKM. The CDR3 nucleotides are TGTGCCAGCAGCGACAGGAGCTCTGGGGCCAACGTCCTGACTTTC. It yields the protein CASSDRSSGANVLTF.

The chain has TRBV25-1 and TRBJ2-5; maybe TRBD2 (6 bases). Trimming took 2 bases from V and 1 from J, leaving 14 bases between them. The CDR3 is made up of 16 amino acids. Germline CDR1 MGHDK, CDR2 SYGVNS. CDR3 loop: CASSEGGAAAQETQYF. The CDR3 bases are TGTGCCAGCAGTGAAGGCGGGGCAGCCGCCCAAGAGACCCAGTACTTC.

The CDR3 DNA sequence: TGCGCCAGCAGGCAGGCCCTTGGAAACATTCAGTACTTC. Translation gives CASRQALGNIQYF. The rearrangement joins TRBV5-1 to TRBJ2-4; D is undetermined. The CDR3 is made up of 13 amino acids. Germline CDR1 and CDR2: SGHRS and YFSETQ. Trimming removed 5 bases from V and 6 bases from J, with 12 bases in between.

V gene TRBV2 combines with J gene TRBJ1-5; D is undetermined. This CDR3 is built from 14 residues. The germline gives CDR1 SNHLY, CDR2 FYNNEI. V lost 0 bases and J 4 bases, leaving 7 bases between the germline ends. The CDR3 here is CASSEASENQPQHF. For the CDR3, the DNA is TGTGCCAGCAGTGAAGCTTCGGAGAATCAGCCCCAGCATTTT.

The V and J genes are TRBV6-5 and TRBJ2-1; maybe TRBD1 (6 bases). This CDR3 has 14 amino acids. Trimming stripped 5 bases from V and 6 bases from J, with 14 bases between. The germline V gene encodes CDR1 MNHEY and CDR2 SVGAGI. CDR3 nucleotide sequence: TGTGCCAGCAGTCTGTTGACAGGAGGCAATGAGCAGTTCTTC. This sequence encodes CASSLLTGGNEQFF.

The gene calls are TRBV5-4 and TRBJ2-5, with D possibly being TRBD1 (5 bases). Trimming cost V 2 bases and J 1 base, with 9 bases left between them. Germline CDR1 and CDR2: SGHNT and YYREEE (reference sequence). The CDR3 contains 14 residues. Written as DNA, the CDR3 is TGTGCCAGCAGCTTTGAACAGGTCCAAGAGACCCAGTACTTC. Residues: CASSFEQVQETQYF.

J is TRBJ2-7 and V is TRBV5-1; 9 bases agree with TRBD1. Germline V gene data show CDR1 as SGHRS and CDR2 as YFSETQ. The CDR3 is made up of 15 amino acids. After removal of 4 bases from V and 3 bases from J, the junction contained 8 bases not matched to a gene. CDR3 in DNA: TGCGCCAGCAGCCTGGACAGGGGCGAAAACTACGAGCAGTACTTC. Its protein product is CASSLDRGENYEQYF.

This chain joins TRBV6-6 and TRBJ1-1, with a weak D call TRBD1 (5 bases). There are 11 residues in the CDR3. The V gene lost 8 bases and the J gene lost 4 bases, with 8 bases spanning the gap. The germline CDR1 and CDR2 sequences are MNHNY and SVGAGI (reference sequence). The CDR3 spells CASRRATEAFF. For the CDR3, the DNA is TGTGCCAGCCGCAGGGCCACTGAAGCTTTCTTT.

The chain uses TRBV4-2 and TRBJ1-1; 12 bases match TRBD1. The trim removed 6 bases at V and 11 bases at J, leaving 16 bases unmatched. The CDR3 is 16 residues long. Germline CDR1 LGHNA, CDR2 YNFKEQ. CDR3 DNA: TGTGCCAGCAGGAGTAAGGCCGGGACAGGGGGCCCGGCCGCTTTCTTT. Amino acids: CASRSKAGTGGPAAFF.

This clone was seen more than once but under ten times. V gene TRBV7-2 combines with J gene TRBJ1-5; D is unclear. Trimming cost V 0 bases and J 5 bases, with 11 bases left between them. CDR1 SGHTA and CDR2 FQGNSA come from the germline V gene. This CDR3 contains 15 residues. DNA for the CDR3: TGTGCCAGCAGCTTAGCGCATTCAGGCGATCAGCCCCAGCATTTT. Translation: CASSLAHSGDQPQHF.

This clone has a single count. CDR3 sequence (DNA): TGTGCCAGTAGTCTCACGGACAGGGGGCGCGATGGCTACACCTTC. This sequence encodes CASSLTDRGRDGYTF. The chain carries TRBV19 and TRBJ1-2; 11 bases are shared with TRBD1. This CDR3 region has 15 residues. V shed 5 bases, J shed 6 bases, and the junction held 8 bases outside the gene matches. CDR1 is LNHDA, CDR2 SQIVND, per germline (reference sequence).